The present TCR beta chain was sequenced within a study of technical replicates of blood from a handful of donors. TCRdb's copy holds only in-frame clones and misses some; the assay was immunoSEQ multiplex PCR. This table holds some 79,000 clones, approximately 91% found once. CDR3 length equals 15 residues. Germline V gene data show CDR1 as SGHVS and CDR2 as FQNEAQ. Trimming removed 11 bases at V and 0 bases at J, with 19 bases between. The material sequenced was T cells isolated from PBMCs. The clonotype comes from a human donor in good health. Some clones in this sample may be carry-over from other donors' samples. This sequence joins TRBV7-8 and TRBJ1-1; TRBD1 is a possible D gene (5 bases). The CDR3 sequence: CAYHRTAGMNTEAFF. The DNA of the CDR3 is TGTGCCTACCACAGGACGGCAGGTATGAACACTGAAGCTTTCTTT.